This T cell receptor (beta chain) was observed in a study of blood T cells in healthy people across ages (dated by TCRdb to between 2014 and 2017). For context, the study as a whole: Template switching captured roughly one uniquely barcoded TCR beta cDNA molecule per two T cells in model experiments. Donors were grouped into four age groups: young (average about 15 years), middle-aged (less than 40), aged (over 55) and long-lived (approximately 82). For two donors (one aged 18 to 30 and one aged 80 or older), the study analyzed two additional independent replicas of 1 million unique cDNA reads from the same blood draw. To avoid experimental bias, donors of different ages were spread randomly across the sequencing lanes. Using deep sequencing normalized with unique cDNA molecular identifiers, the study measured how TCR beta repertoire diversity changes with age.

Library construction relied on 5' RACE. The sequencer was an Illumina HiSeq 2500. A second 7 to 11 cycle PCR used a sample-barcoded 5' primer and a J-beta primer mix. Each TCR beta cDNA molecule received a unique molecular identifier from a template-switch 5' adaptor carrying 12 random nucleotides. Each sample yielded at least 3 million CDR3-containing paired-end reads. First-strand cDNA was synthesized from all RNA with the Mint cDNA synthesis kit, primed by a TRBC-specific oligonucleotide. All cDNA was treated with uracil-DNA glycosylase and then went through a first 18-cycle PCR with the universal primers M1SS and BC2_uni_R. Turning to the authors' computational methods: Normalization of each sample was performed by random selection of 1 million high-quality reads, each carrying a distinct molecular identifier. Instead of being binned into consensus sequences, reads that shared molecular identifiers were thrown out. MiTCR, with a Q25 quality threshold and the strictest error-elimination algorithm, was used for CDR3 identification, clonotype clustering and error correction. A nonparametric unseen species model with Euler transformation was used to estimate lower-bound total TCR beta diversity. The public reads were quality trimmed at Q25 with fastp and then assembled into clones with MiXCR by TCRdb, keeping productive beta chains. Identical CDR3 protein sequences are pooled into one entry, listed with their most common genes and DNA. Clone size and V and J calls follow TCRdb, not the original study. Within this sample are 800,000 to 900,000 distinct CDR3 sequences, with around 68% of them counted one time only. The top ten clones comprise 28% of the sample.

Paper-wide results and their limitations: Compared with the aged group, the long-lived group had more naive CD4+ T cells, fewer expanded clones and increased TCR diversity, suggesting age selection. Because the CMV infection status of the donors was unknown, age-related changes in expanded clonotypes may potentially have been confounded. Total diversity estimates from one million sequenced T cells were considered lower bounds and underestimates. As age increased, observed TCR beta diversity per million T cells dropped in a roughly linear way, and a significant reduction was already evident by age 40. Observed TCR beta diversity correlated strongly with the percentage of naive T cells measured by flow cytometry. Bulk unsorted PBMC profiling prevented conclusive comparison of naive and antigen-experienced compartments.

Based on the germline V gene, the CDR1 and CDR2 sequences are SGHRS and YFSETQ. From the cysteine up to the phenylalanine, the CDR3 has a length of 16 residues. Of the read, only the CDR3 DNA is kept; its 48 bases are in frame from base 1. The roughly 42 donors, aged about 6 to 95 years, were systemically healthy Caucasian individuals from Russia. Each donor gave about 9.7 milliliters of peripheral blood, drawn into EDTA-treated Vacutainer tubes. Ficoll-Paque density-gradient centrifugation was used to isolate PBMCs, with at least 6.5 million per sample. Total RNA was extracted from PBMCs with Trizol reagent, with at least 5 micrograms obtained per sample. For every donor, flow cytometry on a PBMC aliquot measured the percentage of naive CD45RAhigh/CD27high T cells. Worth noting for this clonotype: It has no known antigen specificity. The junction differs from germline at one of its ends, possibly a read error.

The sample comprised blood. The TCR originated in a young man in good health. The V and J genes are TRBV5-1 and TRBJ2-3; TRBD1 lines up with 11 middle nucleotides. At the DNA level, the sequence is TGCGCCAGCGGGGGAACGGGGACAGGGGGAACAGATACGCGGTATTTT. The translation is CASGGTGTGGTDTRYF.